This entry lists 4 T cell receptor beta chains sequenced from one sample in a study of shared clonotypes between healthy human individuals. Naive CD8 cells, CD45RO-negative and positively selected for CCR7, excluded terminally differentiated effector memory CD45RA+ cells. This table comes from immunoSEQ multiplex PCR, and its TCRdb copy is limited to in-frame clones, with some not included. The sample yields fewer than 1 million clones, around 96% seen once. Sequencing used naive CD8+ T cells sorted from blood. Receptors were obtained from a young man in good health.

The CDR3 DNA reads as TGTGCCAGCAGCTTGGGCTCGGAACATCTTCGTCGCTATGGCTACACCTTC. Residues: CASSLGSEHLRRYGYTF. The chain recombines TRBV13 with TRBJ1-2; D unclear. This CDR3 spans 17 amino acids. Germline assignment: CDR1 PRHDT and CDR2 FYEKMQ (reference sequence). V was trimmed by 3 bases and J by 4 bases, leaving 21 bases between them.

CDR3 sequence reads: CASSQVGGLGVYNEQFF. Here the CDR3 DNA reads TGCGCCAGCAGCCAAGTGGGCGGACTCGGGGTCTACAATGAGCAGTTCTTC. J is TRBJ2-1 and V is TRBV4-3; tentative D call: TRBD2 (5 bases). Trimming took 1 base from V and 3 from J, leaving 16 bases between them. This CDR3 spans 17 amino acids. Germline V lookup: CDR1 LGHNA, CDR2 YSLEER.

The CDR3 here is CASSLVGTVNTEAFF. The CDR3 DNA is TGTGCCAGCAGCTTAGTAGGGACAGTGAACACTGAAGCTTTCTTT. The chain is built from TRBV11-2 and TRBJ1-1; 7 bases line up with TRBD1. Germline-derived CDR1 and CDR2 are SGHAT and FQNNGV. The length of the CDR3 is 15 residues. Germline trimming cut 1 base from V and 0 bases from J; bases unmatched to any gene: 2.

This chain links TRBV10-1 with TRBJ2-1, with 14 bases that match TRBD2. The CDR3 totals 16 residues. J lost 8 bases, V lost 5 bases, and 8 bases had no gene match. Germline V gene sequence: CDR1 WNHNN, CDR2 SYGVQD (reference sequence). The CDR3 sequence: CASSRTSGRTPHEQFF. CDR3 sequence (DNA): TGCGCCAGCAGTCGGACTAGCGGGAGGACCCCCCATGAGCAGTTCTTC.